Each of the 10 T cell receptor beta chains below was sequenced from the same sample in a study of T cell responses to AZD1222 COVID-19 vaccine. Assay: immunoSEQ multiplex PCR; the TCRdb copy retains only in-frame clones and omits some. The table includes under 90,000 clones, roughly four fifths detected once. The sample in question was peripheral blood, obtained 28 days after the second AZD1222 dose. Every receptor here comes from an adult who received the AZD1222 COVID-19 vaccine.

V usage is TRBV11-2 and J usage is TRBJ2-7; D may be TRBD1 (5 bases). V lost 4 bases and J 2 bases, leaving 15 bases between the germline ends. Germline loops: CDR1 SGHAT, CDR2 FQNNGV. CDR3 size: 15 residues. The DNA of the CDR3 is TGTGCCAGCAGCTGGGGTGGACAAGGAGCCTACGAGCAGTACTTC. Its protein product is CASSWGGQGAYEQYF.

The chain joins TRBV7-3 to TRBJ2-1; the D is unclear. The germline V gene has CDR1 SGHTA and CDR2 FQGTGA. V was pared by 2 bases and J by 0 bases, with 8 bases between. The CDR3 totals 15 residues. The CDR3 is CASSLAVNSYNEQFF. The DNA for the CDR3 is TGTGCCAGCAGCTTAGCCGTTAACTCCTACAATGAGCAGTTCTTC.

The V gene is TRBV7-9, the J gene TRBJ2-2; 11 nucleotides line up with TRBD1. Per the germline V gene, CDR1 is SEHNR and CDR2 is FQNEAQ (reference sequence). Trimming cost V 4 bases and J 9 bases; bases outside gene matches: 7. The CDR3 consists of 15 residues. The DNA of the CDR3 is TGTGCCAGCAGCTCGGGACAGGGGGATTCCAGGGAGCTGTTTTTT. Translated, it gives CASSSGQGDSRELFF.

The V gene is TRBV7-2, the J gene TRBJ1-2, with a weak D call TRBD1 (6 bases). Between the trimmed V and J ends, which lost 5 bases and 3 bases, there was a span of 10 bases. Germline V CDR1 and CDR2: SGHTA, FQGNSA. The CDR3 is made up of 13 amino acids. The CDR3 DNA is TGTGCCAGCAGCGCCAGGACAGACTATGGCTACACCTTC. Its translation: CASSARTDYGYTF.

The rearrangement uses TRBV7-2 and TRBJ2-7; 8 bases line up with TRBD1. The trim removed 1 base at V and 5 bases at J, leaving 4 bases unmatched. Germline CDR1 SGHTA, CDR2 FQGNSA. The CDR3 covers 14 residues. CDR3 nucleotides: TGTGCCAGCAGCTTAGGGACAGGGTCGAACGAGCAGTACTTC. Translating it yields CASSLGTGSNEQYF.

The CDR3 protein is CASSLGLAGASYNEQFF. In DNA, the CDR3 is TGTGCCAGCAGCTTGGGCCTAGCGGGGGCCTCCTACAATGAGCAGTTCTTC. This chain joins TRBV5-4 and TRBJ2-1; 10 bases fit TRBD2. V shed 0 bases and J 0 bases; nucleotides not matched to a gene: 3. From germline, CDR1 is SGHNT and CDR2 YYREEE (reference sequence). The length of the CDR3 is 17 residues. The variable domain in full, completed from reference TRBV5-4 and TRBJ2-1, reads ETGVTQSPTHLIKTRGQQVTLRCSSQSGHNTVSWYQQALGQGPQFIFQYYREEENGRGNFPPRFSGLQFPNYSSELNVNALELDDSALYLCASSLGLAGASYNEQFFGPGTRLTVL.

The genes are TRBV4-2 and TRBJ2-7; TRBD1 or TRBD2 may be the D gene (5 bases each). The CDR3 totals 13 residues. CDR1 is LGHNA and CDR2 is YNFKEQ in the germline V gene. Trimming cost V 0 bases and J 6 bases, with 9 bases left between them. The CDR3 coding sequence is TGTGCCAGCAGCCAAGATGGGGGTGGCGAGCAGTACTTC. Residues: CASSQDGGGEQYF.

This chain uses TRBV11-2 with TRBJ2-7; maybe TRBD2 (6 bases). V was trimmed by 5 bases and J by 4 bases, leaving 15 bases between them. The germline V gene has CDR1 SGHAT and CDR2 FQNNGV. CDR3 length: 14 residues. The DNA for the CDR3 is TGTGCCAGCAGCCATACAGGAGGGGCTTACGAGCAGTACTTC. Translated: CASSHTGGAYEQYF.

The chain uses TRBV7-2 and TRBJ2-2; D is undetermined. The V end lost 8 bases, the J end lost 0 bases, and 7 bases lay between the germline ends. Germline CDR1 reads SGHTA; CDR2 reads FQGNSA. This CDR3 spans 13 amino acids. For the CDR3, the DNA is TGTGCCAGCGGAGCCCCGAACACCGGGGAGCTGTTTTTT. It codes for CASGAPNTGELFF.

V is TRBV5-4 and J is TRBJ1-2; D is unresolved. The CDR3 totals 15 residues. The germline CDR1 and CDR2 sequences are SGHNT and YYREEE (reference sequence). Between the trimmed V and J ends, which lost 1 base and 2 bases, there was a span of 12 bases. CDR3 loop: CASSLSGSPNYGYTF. The CDR3 DNA reads as TGTGCCAGCAGCTTGTCGGGCAGCCCCAACTATGGCTACACCTTC.